These 26 T cell receptor beta chains came from one sample sequenced in a study of T cell responses to AZD1222 COVID-19 vaccine. The method was immunoSEQ multiplex PCR; TCRdb's version includes in-frame clones alone and lacks a portion of them. Of 100,000 to 150,000 clones listed, 70% to 85% were seen once; the top ten hold over 25%. Sample: peripheral blood, taken 28 days after the second AZD1222 dose. The origin of the receptors is an adult who received the AZD1222 COVID-19 vaccine.

This clone showed up just a few times. The chain uses TRBV15 and TRBJ1-6, with a possible D match to TRBD1 (6 bases). Germline CDR1 and CDR2: LNHNV and YYDKDF (reference sequence). The CDR3 spans 14 residues. V lost 4 bases and J 7 bases, leaving 11 bases between the germline ends. The CDR3 sequence is CATSTGEMNSPLHF. The DNA for the CDR3 is TGTGCCACCAGCACAGGGGAGATGAATTCACCCCTCCACTTT.

This clone was recorded once. CDR3: CASSTRGGLYNSPLHF. In DNA, the CDR3 is TGTGCCAGCAGCACGAGGGGGGGCCTCTATAATTCACCCCTCCACTTT. V and J are TRBV7-2 and TRBJ1-6, with D perhaps matching TRBD1 (6 bases). Germline V gene sequence: CDR1 SGHTA, CDR2 FQGNSA. Trimming stripped 5 bases from V and 3 bases from J, with 14 bases between. The CDR3 is made up of 16 amino acids.

V and J are TRBV6-5 and TRBJ1-2; TRBD1 might be the D (5 bases). Germline assignment: CDR1 MNHEY and CDR2 SVGAGI. The CDR3 totals 14 residues. V was shortened by 4 bases and J by 6 bases, with 15 bases between the two germline ends. The CDR3 sequence: CASSFKGGTDGYTF. Written as DNA, the CDR3 is TGTGCCAGCAGTTTCAAGGGTGGGACGGATGGCTACACCTTC.

This chain joins TRBV2 and TRBJ2-5, with a weak D call TRBD1 (6 bases). The CDR3 extends over 13 amino acids. Germline CDR1 and CDR2: SNHLY and FYNNEI. With 10 bases removed from V and 2 bases from J, the gap between germline ends came to 14 bases. DNA of the CDR3: TGTGCCACCATGACAGGATATCAAGAGACCCAGTACTTC. This codes for CATMTGYQETQYF.

The chain has TRBV10-2 and TRBJ1-5, with TRBD1 as a possible D gene (5 bases). The CDR3 sequence is 15 residues long. V was pared by 5 bases and J by 0 bases, with 11 bases between. Germline CDR1 and CDR2: WSHSY and SAAADI. CDR3 region: CASSPGNYSNQPQHF. Here the CDR3 DNA reads TGCGCCAGCAGTCCAGGGAACTATAGCAATCAGCCCCAGCATTTT.

The CDR3 DNA sequence: TGTGCCAGCAGCGGTAACAGGGGGCTTTTTTCGCCGGTTGACACCGGGGAGCTGTTTTTT. Protein sequence: CASSGNRGLFSPVDTGELFF. The V and J genes are TRBV5-5 and TRBJ2-2, with 9 positions matching TRBD1. Germline V gene data show CDR1 as SGHKS and CDR2 as YYEKEE (reference sequence). CDR3 size: 20 residues. The V segment lost 4 bases and the J segment 3 bases; nucleotides outside the gene matches: 19.

This chain joins TRBV7-2 and TRBJ1-2; D unresolved. Germline CDR1 SGHTA, CDR2 FQGNSA. V dropped 1 base and J dropped 2 bases, with 17 bases sitting between them. CDR3 length equals 17 residues. CDR3 nucleotide sequence: TGTGCCAGCAGCTTAGTGTCGGCGGGTTTATTCAACTATGGCTACACCTTC. This codes for CASSLVSAGLFNYGYTF.

The chain employs TRBV2 and TRBJ1-5, with unresolved D. The CDR3 is made up of 13 amino acids. V was cut by 8 bases and J by 4 bases, with 12 bases left in between. The germline V gene has CDR1 SNHLY and CDR2 FYNNEI. The CDR3 sequence: CASVSGGNQPQHF. In nucleotides, the CDR3 is TGTGCCAGCGTCTCAGGAGGAAATCAGCCCCAGCATTTT.

The chain couples TRBV24-1 to TRBJ2-7; TRBD1 aligns across 9 bases. V gave up 4 bases and J gave up 2 bases; unmatched junction bases: 5. The CDR3 loop spans 15 amino acids. The germline CDR1 and CDR2 sequences are KGHDR and SFDVKD. CDR3 loop: CATSEGGQGTYEQYF. The CDR3 nucleotides read TGTGCCACCAGTGAAGGGGGACAGGGAACCTACGAGCAGTACTTC.

This clone was picked up a small number of times. V and J are TRBV7-9 and TRBJ2-1; D remains unclear. V lost 5 bases and J lost 9, with 14 bases in between. Germline CDR1 reads SEHNR; CDR2 reads FQNEAQ (reference sequence). The length of the CDR3 is 13 residues. CDR3 DNA: TGTGCCAGCAGCCCATTAGGGATTGGTGAGCAGTTCTTC. Translating it yields CASSPLGIGEQFF.

The V call is TRBV19, the J call TRBJ2-5; D might be TRBD1 (6 bases). The CDR3 has 13 residues. The V gene's germline CDR1 is LNHDA and CDR2 SQIVND (reference sequence). Trimming removed 6 bases at V and 4 bases at J, with 12 bases between. The CDR3 here is CASRPGAGETQYF. The DNA for the CDR3 is TGTGCCAGTAGGCCAGGGGCGGGAGAGACCCAGTACTTC.

The chain combines TRBV28 with TRBJ1-4; TRBD1 matches 7 bases. Germline V gene data show CDR1 as MDHEN and CDR2 as SYDVKM. V lost 6 bases to trimming and J lost 2 bases; unmatched junction nucleotides: 12. This CDR3 comprises 17 residues. The CDR3 is CASRSQGDIQTNEKLFF. The CDR3, as DNA: TGTGCCAGCAGGAGCCAGGGGGACATCCAGACTAATGAAAAACTGTTTTTT.

This clone was detected once. V is TRBV7-2 and J is TRBJ1-3; 9 nucleotides match TRBD1. The CDR3 is 16 amino acids. In germline, CDR1 is SGHTA, CDR2 FQGNSA. The V and J ends lost 1 base and 4 bases, in that order; junction bases with no gene match: 5. CDR3 sequence (DNA): TGTGCCAGCAGCTTAGGCAACAGGGGGCTCGGAAACACCATATATTTT. The encoded protein is CASSLGNRGLGNTIYF.

This chain links TRBV10-3 with TRBJ1-5, with TRBD1 as a possible D gene (6 bases). Trimming pared 0 bases from V and 7 bases from J, leaving 10 bases between. Germline V gene lookup returns CDR1 ENHRY and CDR2 SYGVKD. The CDR3 is 14 residues long. CDR3 nucleotide sequence: TGTGCCATCAGTGAGTCGATGGGGACACAGCCCCAGCATTTT. Its protein is CAISESMGTQPQHF.

The V call is TRBV9, the J call TRBJ1-3, with D possibly TRBD1 on 5 matching bases. Trimming cost V 0 bases and J 2 bases, with 12 bases left between them. The CDR3 is made up of 16 amino acids. Germline V gene lookup returns CDR1 SGDLS and CDR2 YYNGEE. The CDR3 sequence: CASSVVFEGTGNTIYF. As DNA, the CDR3 is TGTGCCAGCAGCGTAGTATTCGAGGGGACTGGAAACACCATATATTTT.

The V gene is TRBV9, the J gene TRBJ2-1, with 9 bases matching TRBD1. The CDR3 runs 13 residues. V gave up 3 bases and J gave up 7 bases; unmatched junction bases: 2. Germline V gene sequence: CDR1 SGDLS, CDR2 YYNGEE. This CDR3 reads CASSATGGNEQFF. CDR3 sequence (DNA): TGTGCCAGCAGCGCGACAGGGGGGAATGAGCAGTTCTTC. Full variable domain (rest looked up from reference TRBV9 and TRBJ2-1): DSGVTQTPKHLITATGQRVTLRCSPRSGDLSVYWYQQSLDQGLQFLIQYYNGEERAKGNILERFSAQQFPDLHSELNLSSLELGDSALYFCASSATGGNEQFFGPGTRLTVL.

V usage is TRBV9 and J usage is TRBJ1-1; D possibly corresponds to TRBD1 (5 bases). The germline V gene encodes CDR1 SGDLS and CDR2 YYNGEE. V was clipped by 3 bases and J by 4 bases, with 10 bases between them. The CDR3 consists of 13 residues. This CDR3 is CASSAGVGTEAFF. The DNA of the CDR3 is TGTGCCAGCAGCGCGGGGGTAGGCACTGAAGCTTTCTTT.

V gene TRBV5-5 combines with J gene TRBJ2-7; 8 bases align to TRBD1. The CDR3 loop spans 15 amino acids. The V gene's germline CDR1 is SGHKS and CDR2 YYEKEE (reference sequence). J lost 0 bases, V lost 7 bases, and 9 bases had no gene match. CDR3 in amino acids: CASDRTGQSSYEQYF. In DNA, the CDR3 is TGTGCCAGCGACAGGACAGGGCAGAGCTCCTACGAGCAGTACTTC.

The V and J genes are TRBV7-9 and TRBJ1-1; D ambiguous. The CDR3 sequence is 14 residues long. In germline, CDR1 is SEHNR, CDR2 FQNEAQ (reference sequence). V was trimmed by 5 bases and J by 1 base, leaving 11 bases between them. CDR3 sequence reads: CASSPAIQNTEAFF. CDR3 nucleotides: TGTGCCAGCAGCCCAGCTATACAGAACACTGAAGCTTTCTTT. Full variable domain (remainder filled in from reference TRBV7-9 and TRBJ1-1): DTGVSQNPRHKITKRGQNVTFRCDPISEHNRLYWYRQTLGQGPEFLTYFQNEAQLEKSRLLSDRFSAERPKGSFSTLEIQRTEQGDSAMYLCASSPAIQNTEAFFGQGTRLTVV.

CDR3 protein: CASGRDRRTDTQYF. In nucleotides, the CDR3 is TGTGCCAGTGGCCGGGACAGGAGGACAGATACGCAGTATTTT. The V gene is TRBV19, the J gene TRBJ2-3; 8 nucleotides match TRBD1. This CDR3 comprises 14 residues. V lost 8 bases, J lost 3 bases, and 7 bases stayed unmatched. Germline loops: CDR1 LNHDA, CDR2 SQIVND (reference sequence).

The chain is built from TRBV12-3 or TRBV12-4 and TRBJ1-1; D may be TRBD1 (5 bases). The V end was cut by 8 bases, the J end by 4 bases, with 14 bases between. This CDR3 comprises 13 residues. CDR3 DNA sequence: TGTGCCAGCCTCCTCTCTAGGGGCACTGAAGCTTTCTTT. Amino acids: CASLLSRGTEAFF.

The chain carries TRBV5-1 and TRBJ1-1; no clear D gene. This CDR3 comprises 14 residues. V was clipped by 6 bases and J by 1 base, with 13 bases between them. Germline assignment: CDR1 SGHRS and CDR2 YFSETQ. CDR3 protein: CASIDGLGNTEAFF. The CDR3 bases are TGCGCCAGCATAGACGGGCTGGGGAACACTGAAGCTTTCTTT. The complete variable domain, with remaining parts taken from reference TRBV5-1 and TRBJ1-1, reads KAGVTQTPRYLIKTRGQQVTLSCSPISGHRSVSWYQQTPGQGLQFLFEYFSETQRNKGNFPGRFSGRQFSNSRSEMNVSTLELGDSALYLCASIDGLGNTEAFFGQGTRLTVV.

The rearrangement uses TRBV2 and TRBJ1-4; D is uncertain. The CDR3 sequence is 13 residues long. Germline V gene data show CDR1 as SNHLY and CDR2 as FYNNEI. Trimming removed 10 bases from V and 4 bases from J, with 13 bases in between. As DNA, the CDR3 is TGTGCCACAGGCGGGGATTTTAATGAAAAACTGTTTTTT. It codes for CATGGDFNEKLFF.

V is TRBV14 and J is TRBJ1-2, with D tentatively TRBD1 (5 bases). The CDR3 is 13 residues long. Germline CDR1 SGHDN, CDR2 FVKESK. Deletions cut 4 bases from V and 7 bases from J, with 13 bases between. The CDR3 protein is CASSPFGAGGYTF. In nucleotides, the CDR3 is TGTGCCAGCAGCCCCTTTGGGGCCGGTGGCTACACCTTC. Filled out from reference TRBV14 and TRBJ1-2, the complete variable domain reads EAGVTQFPSHSVIEKGQTVTLRCDPISGHDNLYWYRRVMGKEIKFLLHFVKESKQDESGMPNNRFLAERTGGTYSTLKVQPAELEDSGVYFCASSPFGAGGYTFGSGTRLTVV.

The V and J genes are TRBV11-3 and TRBJ2-3; 10 bases agree with TRBD1. Trimming cost V 2 bases and J 13 bases; bases outside gene matches: 6. The CDR3 has 13 residues. CDR1 and CDR2 from the germline V gene are SGHNT and YENEEA. The CDR3 DNA is TGTGCCAGCAGCTTATTATCCGGGACAGGGGAGTATTTT. Translating it yields CASSLLSGTGEYF.

The chain has TRBV27 and TRBJ1-6; 10 nucleotides match TRBD1. Germline CDR1 MNHEY, CDR2 SMNVEV (reference sequence). After removal of 7 bases from V and 8 bases from J, the junction contained 14 bases not matched to a gene. CDR3 length equals 17 residues. DNA of the CDR3: TGTGCCAGCACCTCGACTCCGGGACAGGGGAATCATTCACCCCTCCACTTT. It translates to CASTSTPGQGNHSPLHF.